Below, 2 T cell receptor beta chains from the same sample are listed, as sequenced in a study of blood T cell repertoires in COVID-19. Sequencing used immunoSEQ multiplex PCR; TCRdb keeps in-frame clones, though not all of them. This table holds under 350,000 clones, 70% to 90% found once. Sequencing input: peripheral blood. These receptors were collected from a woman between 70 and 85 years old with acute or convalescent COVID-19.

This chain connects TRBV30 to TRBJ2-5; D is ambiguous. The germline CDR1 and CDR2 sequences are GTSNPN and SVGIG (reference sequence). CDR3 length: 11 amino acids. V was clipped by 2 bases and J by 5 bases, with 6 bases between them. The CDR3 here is CAWSMRETQYF. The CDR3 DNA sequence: TGTGCCTGGAGTATGAGGGAGACCCAGTACTTC.

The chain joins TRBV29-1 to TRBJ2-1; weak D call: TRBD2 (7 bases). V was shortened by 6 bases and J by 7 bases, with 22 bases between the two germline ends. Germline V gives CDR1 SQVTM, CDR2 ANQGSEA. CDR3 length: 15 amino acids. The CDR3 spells CSVASVWGGLNEQFF. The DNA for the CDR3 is TGCAGCGTGGCTTCTGTGTGGGGGGGCCTTAATGAGCAGTTCTTC.